This passage covers 15 T cell receptor beta chains from one sample sequenced in a study of CDR3 diversity in severe acne. Each CDR3 protein gets one entry after TCRdb re-called the PCR reads with MiXCR. The profile covers tens of thousands of distinct CDR3 sequences, with 50% to 65% appearing a single time and more than 13% taken by the ten largest. Material for sequencing was blood. The origin of the receptors is a male donor in good health, without acne.

The chain combines TRBV25-1 with TRBJ1-1; possibly TRBD1 for D (5 bases). CDR3 length: 13 residues. Looked up from germline, CDR1 is MGHDK and CDR2 is SYGVNS. The V end was cut by 8 bases, the J end by 2 bases, with 12 bases between. Here the CDR3 DNA reads TGTGCCAGCGCGGACGACAGTAACACTGAAGCTTTCTTT. Its protein product is CASADDSNTEAFF.

This clonotype was seen ten or more times. The CDR3, as DNA: TGCGCCAGCAGCAGTTCGGCAGATACGCAGTATTTT. It translates to CASSSSADTQYF. The chain couples TRBV5-1 to TRBJ2-3; D ambiguous. This CDR3 comprises 12 residues. V lost 4 bases and J 4 bases, leaving 7 bases between the germline ends. Germline V lookup: CDR1 SGHRS, CDR2 YFSETQ.

This clonotype occurred once. V and J are TRBV19 and TRBJ1-4; D not certain. Trimming shortened V by 2 bases and J by 0 bases, and 10 bases separated the two germline ends. CDR1 LNHDA and CDR2 SQIVND come from the germline V gene (reference sequence). The CDR3 has 16 amino acids. This CDR3 reads CASSIRRGATNEKLFF. As DNA, the CDR3 is TGTGCCAGTAGTATAAGACGAGGAGCAACTAATGAAAAACTGTTTTTT.

The chain has TRBV27 and TRBJ2-1; 8 bases are a match to TRBD1. The CDR3 loop spans 18 amino acids. V lost 4 bases to trimming and J lost 0 bases; unmatched junction nucleotides: 11. Germline CDR1 and CDR2: MNHEY and SMNVEV (reference sequence). For the CDR3, the DNA is TGTGCCAGCAGTTACAGGACAGGGAGTCGAAGCTCCTACAATGAGCAGTTCTTC. Protein sequence: CASSYRTGSRSSYNEQFF.

The V and J genes are TRBV20-1 and TRBJ2-5, with a weak D call TRBD1 (6 bases). This CDR3 has 14 residues. CDR1 is DFQATT and CDR2 is SNEGSKA in the germline V gene (reference sequence). The V gene lost 6 bases and the J gene lost 6 bases, with 20 bases spanning the gap. The CDR3 DNA sequence: TGCAGTGCCAATCTGGGGGCGGCATTAAAGACCCAGTACTTC. Encoded protein: CSANLGAALKTQYF.

This clonotype was found many times. The chain joins TRBV2 to TRBJ1-5; D ambiguous. CDR1 is SNHLY and CDR2 is FYNNEI in the germline V gene. Trimming removed 5 bases at V and 4 bases at J, with 15 bases between. CDR3 size: 15 residues. CDR3 DNA sequence: TGTGCCAGCAGTCCTTATGACACGAGGAATCAGCCCCAGCATTTT. This gives the protein CASSPYDTRNQPQHF. The full variable domain, completed using reference TRBV2 and TRBJ1-5, is EPEVTQTPSHQVTQMGQEVILRCVPISNHLYFYWYRQILGQKVEFLVSFYNNEISEKSEIFDDQFSVERPDGSNFTLKIRSTKLEDSAMYFCASSPYDTRNQPQHFGDGTRLSIL.

This sequence joins TRBV6-1 and TRBJ2-5, with 10 bases identical to TRBD1. Germline loops: CDR1 MNHNS, CDR2 SASEGT. Trimming cost V 6 bases and J 9 bases; bases outside gene matches: 13. The CDR3 is 15 amino acids. The DNA of the CDR3 is TGTGCCAGCAGCAGAGACAGGGGGCGCAATCAGCCCCAGTACTTC. It specifies CASSRDRGRNQPQYF.

The gene calls are TRBV10-3 and TRBJ2-7; D call uncertain. The germline gives CDR1 ENHRY, CDR2 SYGVKD. The CDR3 extends over 15 amino acids. V was cut by 2 bases and J by 0 bases, with 11 bases left in between. The CDR3, as DNA: TGTGCCATCAGTGAGGGAGCAGCCGACTCCTACGAGCAGTACTTC. It codes for CAISEGAADSYEQYF.

The V gene is TRBV20-1, the J gene TRBJ1-5; D ambiguous. The V end was cut by 2 bases, the J end by 6 bases, with 17 bases between. This CDR3 has 15 residues. CDR1 is DFQATT and CDR2 is SNEGSKA in the germline V gene (reference sequence). The DNA for the CDR3 is TGCAGTGCTAGATCTAATACAGCCTCCAGTCAGCCCCAGCATTTT. It yields the protein CSARSNTASSQPQHF.

This clonotype has only a few counts. The rearrangement joins TRBV19 to TRBJ1-1, with a possible D match to TRBD1 (6 bases). The CDR3 totals 13 residues. CDR1 is LNHDA, CDR2 SQIVND, per germline (reference sequence). V lost 4 bases and J 2 bases, leaving 8 bases between the germline ends. The DNA for the CDR3 is TGTGCCAGTAGTAGAGGGGGTAACACTGAAGCTTTCTTT. This sequence encodes CASSRGGNTEAFF.

This clonotype was observed a few times. CDR3 protein: CASSLQENTEAFF. CDR3 in DNA: TGTGCCAGCAGCTTACAGGAGAACACTGAAGCTTTCTTT. V usage is TRBV7-3 and J usage is TRBJ1-1, with D unresolved. Per germline, CDR1 SGHTA and CDR2 FQGTGA. This CDR3 contains 13 residues. V lost 2 bases, J lost 1 base, and 5 bases lay in between.

The rearrangement joins TRBV11-2 to TRBJ2-7; D is possibly TRBD2 (6 bases). Trimming cost V 8 bases and J 6 bases, with 20 bases left between them. The CDR3 totals 14 residues. Germline V lookup: CDR1 SGHAT, CDR2 FQNNGV. CDR3 in DNA: TGTGCCAGCTGTTTTCGGGGGACCATCTCCGAGCAGTACTTC. Protein sequence: CASCFRGTISEQYF.

Details on this clonotype: A read error may produce the germline difference seen at one junction end. V and J are TRBV7-7 and TRBJ2-2, with 9 bases lining up with TRBD2. The germline gives CDR1 SSHAT, CDR2 FNYEAQ (reference sequence). The CDR3 is 14 amino acids. CDR3 residues: CASSQGTSPGELFF. CDR3 DNA: TGTGCTAGCAGCCAGGGGACTAGCCCCGGGGAGCTGTTTTTT.

Regarding this clonotype: Because the CDR3's place on the DNA is in doubt, the DNA is left out and the CDR3 is given as listed by TCRdb. The J gene is TRBJ2-5, the V gene TRBV6-6; the D segment call TRBD1 is taken from the table without a DNA check. Per the germline V gene, CDR1 is MNHNY and CDR2 is SVGAGI (reference sequence). The CDR3 totals 22 residues, both ends included. The CDR3 sequence is CASSPGQATNEKLFFGSGTQYF.

In its sample, this clonotype is medium-sized. This chain uses TRBV24-1 with TRBJ2-7, with TRBD1 identical over 8 bases. The CDR3 covers 11 residues. Germline V gene sequence: CDR1 KGHDR, CDR2 SFDVKD. V lost 9 bases, J lost 7 bases, and 4 bases stayed unmatched. The CDR3 coding sequence is TGTGCCACCCGACAGGGGACGGAGCAGTACTTC. It encodes CATRQGTEQYF.